This TCR beta chain was sequenced during a study of T cell responses to AZD1222 COVID-19 vaccine (dated by TCRdb to about 2021). For the wider study: Because spike-specific TCR depth and breadth did not differ between the two schedules, AZD1222 recipients who got a second dose at roughly 4 weeks were pooled with those who got a second dose at roughly 12 weeks. Enrollment into the trials was organized by age into subgroups of 18-55, 56-69 and 70-plus years, and those subgroups contained roughly 160, 29 and 62 TCR-sequenced participants, respectively. A total of 233 trial participants underwent TCR sequencing, of whom about 210 received two doses of AZD1222 and around 26 received two doses of the MenACWY control vaccine. What the authors observed across the whole study: Because no day 14 peak-response samples were available, the repertoires could be characterized only after the peak T cell response. Spike-specific TCR breadth and depth rose significantly after two AZD1222 doses compared with day 0 and with MenACWY recipients. Vaccine-associated CD4 TCRs spanned the whole spike protein, with dominant responses in regions 160-218 and 743-854. Epitopes outside the regions mutated in the B.1.351 and B.1.1.7 variants were reportedly recognized by nearly half of the unique spike-specific TCRs. Most participants were white British and females outnumbered males, and the authors suggested that clonal diversity may have been underestimated. The 56-69-year group was small, and its depth increase did not reach significance, likely because of low power. Conclusions about previously exposed vaccinees were limited because only six or seven AZD1222 recipients were SARS-CoV-2 seropositive at baseline.

Including cysteine and phenylalanine, the CDR3 has 13 amino acids. The read is trimmed to its CDR3 DNA, 39 bases read in frame from base 1. Interpreted using the paper, the time point label stands for: baseline before first vaccination. Vaccinee samples came from UK trials COV001 and COV002, including a single-blind randomized controlled phase 2/3 trial of AZD1222 (ChAdOx1 nCoV-19) in healthy adults. For TCRbeta chain sequencing, PBMC samples from trial participants were taken at day 0 and at day 28 after the second dose. Worth noting for this clone: No cognate antigen has been identified for it. Qualities for individual bases were not recorded, and no much larger clone is one base off.

The CDR3 regions of human TCRbeta chains were subjected to immunosequencing. In the source study's methods: Repertoire TCRs were matched against a reference library of SARS-CoV-2-specific TCRs generated with the MIRA antigen-specificity platform. Breadth meant the fraction of unique TCRs that were SARS-CoV-2-associated, whereas depth meant the fraction of total T cells that were SARS-CoV-2-associated. Using the MIRA data, each spike-specific TCR was assigned both to the spike region to which the TCR was reactive and to a CD4 or CD8 class. Log10-transformed breadth and depth values were compared by one-way ANOVA with Sidak's multiple comparisons tests. TCRdb stores this immuneACCESS table with in-frame sequences only. Part of the clones is absent; in the studies checked, under half of the shortfall reflects unresolved V genes, and no reason is known for the rest. Clone size and V and J calls were adopted from that table, with D and trimming inferred from the DNA. In this sample the table shows more than 110,000 clones, 88% of which occur a single time. About 3.5% of the sample comes from the top ten.

The receptor comes from an adult in good health. The rearrangement combines TRBV21-1 with TRBJ1-5; no check of the table's D call, TRBD1, against the DNA was made. TRBV21-1 is a pseudogene segment. Source: peripheral blood, taken on day 0 of AZD1222 vaccination. The CDR3 region reads CASSKVQWQPQHF. DNA sequence: TGTGCCAGCAGCAAAGTCCAGTGGCAGCCCCAGCATTTT.